One sample yielded the 28 T cell receptor beta chains listed below, sequenced in a study of siplizumab effects on memory and regulatory T cells. This table comes from immunoSEQ multiplex PCR, and its TCRdb copy is limited to in-frame clones, with some not included. The table shows tens of thousands of clones, with 80% to 95% occurring only once. Material for sequencing was CD8+ T cells sorted from blood. These receptors came from a human donor in good health.

In this sample, this clone turned up a few times. The CDR3 nucleotides read TGTGCCAGCAGTGAAGCAAGGGCCGGGGGCAATCAGCCCCAGCATTTT. Its protein is CASSEARAGGNQPQHF. The rearrangement joins TRBV2 to TRBJ1-5; D is uncertain. CDR1 is SNHLY and CDR2 is FYNNEI in the germline V gene. V was clipped by 0 bases and J by 2 bases, with 11 bases between them. The CDR3 length is 16 residues.

This clone was recorded only once. The chain carries TRBV9 and TRBJ2-7, with a weak D call TRBD2 (5 bases). Germline-derived CDR1 and CDR2 are SGDLS and YYNGEE. The CDR3 contains 15 residues. The V end lost 0 bases, the J end lost 3 bases, and 13 bases lay between the germline ends. The CDR3 loop is CASSVASEGIYEQYF. Written as DNA, the CDR3 is TGTGCCAGCAGCGTAGCTTCAGAGGGAATCTACGAGCAGTACTTC.

This clone has a single count. CDR3: CASSTGDNQPQHF. In nucleotides, the CDR3 is TGTGCCAGCAGTACAGGTGACAATCAGCCCCAGCATTTT. The chain links TRBV11-3 to TRBJ1-5; tentatively, D is TRBD1 (5 bases). This CDR3 contains 13 residues. V was trimmed by 6 bases and J by 3 bases, leaving 9 bases between them. CDR1 SGHNT and CDR2 YENEEA come from the germline V gene.

In this sample, this clone turned up once. This chain connects TRBV12-5 to TRBJ2-5; the match to TRBD1 covers 10 bases. This CDR3 spans 18 amino acids. Germline CDR1 and CDR2: LGHNT and FRNRAP. J gave up 0 bases and V 0 bases, and 7 bases lay outside the gene matches. The CDR3 coding sequence is TGTGCTAGTGGTTTGGTACAAGGACAGGGGGTCGACCAAGAGACCCAGTACTTC. Translating it yields CASGLVQGQGVDQETQYF.

For the CDR3, the DNA is TGCGCCACCAGAGGGGACAGGAACACCGGGGAGCTGTTTTTT. Translated, it gives CATRGDRNTGELFF. This chain joins TRBV10-1 and TRBJ2-2; TRBD1 aligns across 7 bases. CDR1 is WNHNN and CDR2 is SYGVQD in the germline V gene (reference sequence). This CDR3 spans 14 amino acids. The ends lost 10 bases at V and 1 base at J; junction bases unmatched: 6.

The chain couples TRBV7-8 to TRBJ2-7; the D is unclear. The CDR3 runs 17 residues. The germline CDR1 and CDR2 sequences are SGHVS and FQNEAQ. V was clipped by 5 bases and J by 3 bases, with 23 bases between them. In DNA, the CDR3 is TGTGCCAGCAGCCCCCTGGAACGGGCCAAATGGGACTACGAGCAGTACTTC. It encodes CASSPLERAKWDYEQYF.

The chain carries TRBV6-5 and TRBJ2-1, with 10 bases fitting TRBD2. Germline V gives CDR1 MNHEY, CDR2 SVGAGI. The CDR3 contains 14 residues. V trimming: 2 bases; J trimming: 9 bases; junction bases outside the gene matches: 4. CDR3 nucleotide sequence: TGTGCCAGCAGTTACCTCGAGCGGGGGGGTGAGCAGTTCTTC. Translating it yields CASSYLERGGEQFF.

The V call is TRBV4-1, the J call TRBJ2-7; 16 bases agree with TRBD2. The junction had 4 bases not matched to a gene; V was cut back by 1 base and J by 7 bases. This CDR3 is 16 amino acids long. Germline loops: CDR1 MGHRA, CDR2 YSYEKL. The CDR3 nucleotides are TGCGCCAGCAGCCAAGCCGGGACTAGCGGGGGGGGAGAGCAGTACTTC. Translated: CASSQAGTSGGGEQYF.

This chain joins TRBV5-8 and TRBJ2-3; D unresolved. Per the germline V gene, CDR1 is SGHTS and CDR2 is YDEGEE. V was shortened by 8 bases and J by 1 base, with 11 bases between the two germline ends. The CDR3 is made up of 13 amino acids. Written as DNA, the CDR3 is TGTGCCAGTCCGGGCCTCGGCACAGATACGCAGTATTTT. As protein: CASPGLGTDTQYF.

The chain is built from TRBV27 and TRBJ2-1; 9 bases match TRBD1. Germline lookup yields CDR1 MNHEY and CDR2 SMNVEV (reference sequence). This CDR3 is 15 amino acids long. Unmatched junction bases numbered 2, after V lost 5 bases and J lost 0 bases. CDR3: CASSLTGGSYNEQFF. The CDR3, as DNA: TGTGCCAGCAGTCTGACAGGGGGCTCCTACAATGAGCAGTTCTTC.

The chain employs TRBV18 and TRBJ1-1; D perhaps matches TRBD1 (6 bases). CDR1 KGHSH and CDR2 LQKENI come from the germline V gene. CDR3 size: 15 residues. With 2 bases removed from V and 6 bases from J, the gap between germline ends came to 16 bases. In nucleotides, the CDR3 is TGTGCCAGCTCACCAGTGGGGGGCTCGGCCCCTGAAGCTTTCTTT. This translates into CASSPVGGSAPEAFF.

This clone was detected once. The chain uses TRBV4-1 and TRBJ1-5; no reliable D call. Germline assignment: CDR1 MGHRA and CDR2 YSYEKL. With 0 bases removed from V and 5 bases from J, the gap between germline ends came to 11 bases. The CDR3 length is 15 residues. CDR3 region: CASSQDLRSYQPQHF. The CDR3 DNA follows: TGCGCCAGCAGCCAAGATCTAAGGAGCTATCAGCCCCAGCATTTT.

The V gene is TRBV25-1, the J gene TRBJ2-2, with D unresolved. This CDR3 contains 13 residues. Trimming took 6 bases from V and 4 from J, leaving 9 bases between them. Germline V gene sequence: CDR1 MGHDK, CDR2 SYGVNS. The CDR3 sequence: CASRTPATGELFF. The CDR3 DNA reads as TGTGCCAGCAGAACCCCCGCCACCGGGGAGCTGTTTTTT.

The chain is built from TRBV11-2 and TRBJ2-5; possible D gene TRBD1, 6 bases. The germline CDR1 and CDR2 sequences are SGHAT and FQNNGV. The V end lost 4 bases, the J end lost 0 bases, and 12 bases lay between the germline ends. This CDR3 comprises 15 residues. CDR3 in DNA: TGTGCCAGCAGCTCAGGACAGATTTACCAAGAGACCCAGTACTTC. Translation: CASSSGQIYQETQYF.

The chain combines TRBV7-8 with TRBJ2-7, with a possible D match to TRBD2 (7 bases). V lost 7 bases to trimming and J lost 0 bases, with 19 bases between them. The CDR3 length is 16 residues. Germline assignment: CDR1 SGHVS and CDR2 FQNEAQ. The CDR3 region is CASMVRGEGNSYEQYF. The CDR3 region has the DNA TGTGCCAGCATGGTTAGGGGGGAGGGAAACTCCTACGAGCAGTACTTC.

V is TRBV10-3 and J is TRBJ1-4; tentatively, D is TRBD1 (5 bases). Trimming shortened V by 2 bases and J by 7 bases, and 14 bases separated the two germline ends. The CDR3 is 15 amino acids. CDR1 is ENHRY, CDR2 SYGVKD, per germline. The CDR3 DNA reads as TGTGCCATCAGTGAGGGGGGGACGGGGTTTGAAAAACTGTTTTTT. This gives the protein CAISEGGTGFEKLFF.

The J gene is TRBJ2-1, the V gene TRBV5-6, with D unclear. This CDR3 contains 12 residues. CDR1 SGHDT and CDR2 YYEEEE come from the germline V gene. V was clipped by 4 bases and J by 7 bases, with 9 bases between them. As DNA, the CDR3 is TGTGCCAGCAGCATAGGAAGGAATGAGCAGTTCTTC. Amino acid sequence: CASSIGRNEQFF.

The gene calls are TRBV11-2 and TRBJ1-1; a weak D match, TRBD1 (5 bases). CDR1 and CDR2 (germline): SGHAT, FQNNGV. The length of the CDR3 is 16 residues. The V gene lost 0 bases and the J gene lost 0 bases, with 11 bases spanning the gap. The CDR3 is CASSLDSEGMNTEAFF. In DNA form, the CDR3 reads TGTGCCAGCAGCTTAGATTCAGAGGGGATGAACACTGAAGCTTTCTTT.

This sequence joins TRBV11-2 and TRBJ1-5, with 8 bases that match TRBD1. The CDR3 consists of 15 residues. Germline V gene sequence: CDR1 SGHAT, CDR2 FQNNGV. Trimming removed 5 bases from V and 6 bases from J; junction bases left unmatched: 9. CDR3: CASSTDREKSQPQHF. The CDR3, as DNA: TGTGCCAGCAGCACGGACAGGGAAAAAAGTCAGCCCCAGCATTTT.

This sequence joins TRBV22-1 and TRBJ1-6; TRBD1 is the table's D call, not checked against the DNA. TRBV22-1 is described as a pseudogene. This CDR3 has 19 amino acids. This chain's CDR3 is CPGSASGQGSHRYNSPLHF. The CDR3 nucleotides are TGTCCTGGGAGCGCAAGTGGACAGGGGTCGCACCGTTATAATTCACCCCTCCACTTT.

This rearrangement joins TRBV30 to TRBJ2-1, with 9 bases that match TRBD1. Per germline, CDR1 GTSNPN and CDR2 SVGIG (reference sequence). Germline trimming cut 2 bases from V and 5 bases from J; bases unmatched to any gene: 7. The CDR3 covers 15 residues. CDR3 sequence: CAWSPRDRANNEQFF. CDR3 DNA sequence: TGTGCCTGGAGTCCCCGGGACAGGGCTAACAATGAGCAGTTCTTC.

The genes are TRBV19 and TRBJ1-5; the match to TRBD1 covers 7 bases. The CDR3 totals 15 residues. V lost 7 bases to trimming and J lost 3 bases; unmatched junction nucleotides: 9. The germline V gene has CDR1 LNHDA and CDR2 SQIVND (reference sequence). CDR3 nucleotides: TGTGCCAGTAAAAACCGGGACAGTCACAATCAGCCCCAGCATTTT. Translation: CASKNRDSHNQPQHF.

The V call is TRBV6-1, the J call TRBJ2-7; D remains ambiguous. CDR1 and CDR2 from the germline V gene are MNHNS and SASEGT. The CDR3 extends over 12 amino acids. V gave up 4 bases and J gave up 5 bases, with 9 bases separating them. CDR3 region: CASSAGEDEQYF. The CDR3 nucleotides are TGTGCCAGCAGTGCTGGAGAAGACGAGCAGTACTTC.

The chain is built from TRBV30 and TRBJ1-2; D unresolved. The CDR3 totals 13 residues. V dropped 1 base and J dropped 4 bases, with 10 bases sitting between them. Germline V gene sequence: CDR1 GTSNPN, CDR2 SVGIG (reference sequence). CDR3 in amino acids: CAWSGREGYGYTF. In DNA, the CDR3 is TGTGCCTGGAGTGGACGTGAAGGCTATGGCTACACCTTC.

This chain connects TRBV15 to TRBJ2-5; 7 nucleotides line up with TRBD2. The V segment lost 0 bases and the J segment 1 base; nucleotides outside the gene matches: 5. Per germline, CDR1 LNHNV and CDR2 YYDKDF (reference sequence). This CDR3 spans 16 amino acids. The CDR3 here is CATSREQRGLQETQYF. The CDR3 coding sequence is TGTGCCACCAGCAGAGAGCAGCGGGGACTCCAAGAGACCCAGTACTTC.

The rearrangement joins TRBV9 to TRBJ2-1; 10 nucleotides match TRBD1. The germline CDR1 and CDR2 sequences are SGDLS and YYNGEE. The CDR3 has 15 amino acids. The junction had 4 bases not matched to a gene; V was cut back by 3 bases and J by 4 bases. The CDR3: CASSDGTGVYNEQFF. CDR3 nucleotides: TGTGCCAGCAGCGACGGGACAGGGGTGTACAATGAGCAGTTCTTC.

This clone was seen just once. J is TRBJ1-1 and V is TRBV19; possible D gene TRBD1, 6 bases. CDR1 is LNHDA and CDR2 is SQIVND in the germline V gene (reference sequence). V was cut by 8 bases and J by 5 bases, with 12 bases left in between. The CDR3 spans 12 residues. CDR3 residues: CASEDRYTEAFF. The CDR3 DNA follows: TGTGCCAGTGAAGACAGGTATACTGAAGCTTTCTTT. The full variable domain, its missing parts supplied by reference TRBV19 and TRBJ1-1, is DGGITQSPKYLFRKEGQNVTLSCEQNLNHDAMYWYRQDPGQGLRLIYYSQIVNDFQKGDIAEGYSVSREKKESFPLTVTSAQKNPTAFYLCASEDRYTEAFFGQGTRLTVV.

This chain connects TRBV30 to TRBJ2-3; perhaps TRBD2 as D (6 bases). CDR1 is GTSNPN and CDR2 is SVGIG in the germline V gene (reference sequence). The germline V and J ends were trimmed by 0 bases and 10 bases, with 11 bases remaining between them. The CDR3 loop spans 12 amino acids. CDR3 DNA sequence: TGTGCCTGGAGTGTAGATTGGGACTCGCAGTATTTT. Its translation: CAWSVDWDSQYF.